These T cell receptor beta chains were read from a single sample in a study of cytomegalovirus exposure and HLA in healthy donors. Here immunoSEQ multiplex PCR was the method, and the copy in TCRdb shows in-frame clones only, minus some. The data hold 150,000 to 200,000 clones, with around 73% observed a single time. The sequencing sample was made of PBMCs. These receptors all stem from a woman younger than 30 in good health and CMV-seropositive. Both conserved end residues are part of each CDR3. Each record gives: clone size, V gene, D gene, J gene, CDR3 protein, CDR3 DNA. A D gene is named only where the DNA matches it firmly. Not all rows give a size; the values are once, few, many and, for expanded clones, a class.

clone size: few
V gene: TRBV5-1
D gene: TRBD1
J gene: TRBJ2-3
CDR3 protein: CASSPGQGYTDTQYF
CDR3 DNA: TGCGCCAGCAGCCCGGGACAGGGGTACACAGATACGCAGTATTTT

clone size: NA
V gene: TRBV19
D gene: NA
J gene: TRBJ2-1
CDR3 protein: CASSIDPGGVEQFF
CDR3 DNA: TGTGCCAGTAGTATAGACCCCGGAGGCGTGGAGCAGTTCTTC

clone size: once
V gene: TRBV7-9
D gene: TRBD1
J gene: TRBJ2-5
CDR3 protein: CASSPGTGFKETQYF
CDR3 DNA: TGTGCCAGCAGCCCCGGGACAGGGTTCAAAGAGACCCAGTACTTC

clone size: NA
V gene: TRBV9
D gene: NA
J gene: TRBJ2-1
CDR3 protein: CASSQSGAVSSYNEQFF
CDR3 DNA: TGTGCCAGCAGCCAATCAGGGGCGGTTAGCTCCTACAATGAGCAGTTCTTC

clone size: NA
V gene: TRBV6-1
D gene: TRBD1
J gene: TRBJ1-5
CDR3 protein: CASRGTGVNQPQHF
CDR3 DNA: TGTGCCAGCAGAGGGACAGGGGTTAATCAGCCCCAGCATTTT

clone size: NA
V gene: TRBV9
D gene: TRBD2
J gene: TRBJ2-1
CDR3 protein: CASSVIAGGTYNEQFF
CDR3 DNA: TGTGCCAGCAGCGTCATAGCGGGGGGAACCTACAATGAGCAGTTCTTC

clone size: few
V gene: TRBV5-1
D gene: NA
J gene: TRBJ2-2
CDR3 protein: CASSLDGGGITGELFF
CDR3 DNA: TGCGCCAGCAGCTTGGATGGAGGGGGCATCACCGGGGAGCTGTTTTTT

clone size: once
V gene: TRBV2
D gene: NA
J gene: TRBJ1-5
CDR3 protein: CASSVGRGNQPQHF
CDR3 DNA: TGTGCCAGCAGTGTGGGTCGGGGGAATCAGCCCCAGCATTTT

clone size: NA
V gene: TRBV7-2
D gene: NA
J gene: TRBJ2-3
CDR3 protein: CASSPLRGGVGDTQYF
CDR3 DNA: TGTGCCAGCAGCCCTCTTAGGGGGGGCGTTGGAGATACGCAGTATTTT

clone size: NA
V gene: TRBV7-9
D gene: NA
J gene: TRBJ2-1
CDR3 protein: CASSLVANEQFF
CDR3 DNA: TGTGCCAGCAGCTTAGTGGCCAATGAGCAGTTCTTC

clone size: few
V gene: TRBV9
D gene: TRBD1
J gene: TRBJ1-3
CDR3 protein: CASSLRTGRTGNTIYF
CDR3 DNA: TGTGCCAGCAGCCTTCGGACAGGGAGGACTGGAAACACCATATATTTT

clone size: NA
V gene: TRBV10-1
D gene: TRBD1
J gene: TRBJ2-4
CDR3 protein: CASSESKSGGTKNIQYF
CDR3 DNA: TGCGCCAGCAGTGAGTCGAAGTCAGGGGGAACCAAAAACATTCAGTACTTC

clone size: NA
V gene: TRBV12-5
D gene: TRBD1
J gene: TRBJ2-1
CDR3 protein: CASGFHREDRDREVVEQFF
CDR3 DNA: TGTGCTAGTGGTTTCCACAGAGAGGACCGGGACAGGGAGGTAGTGGAGCAGTTCTTC